The present T cell receptor (beta chain) was sequenced within a study of blood T cell repertoires in COVID-19. The table came from immunoSEQ multiplex PCR; TCRdb's copy has only in-frame clones and leaves some out. Found here are about 200,000 clones, around 90% of them singletons; the top ten hold about 2.3%. CDR3 size: 15 residues. V shed 1 base and J 6 bases; nucleotides not matched to a gene: 4. Looked up from germline, CDR1 is SGHRS and CDR2 is YFSETQ. Donors in Cohort 3 who had recovered were those with two negative PCRs, healthcare professional clearance, or resolution of their symptoms. The clonotype comes from a woman in her 30s who had recovered from COVID-19. Input material: PBMCs or T cells enriched from blood (not recorded which). This chain uses TRBV5-1 with TRBJ2-1; 10 bases are a match to TRBD1. CDR3 residues: CASSLTGQGSNEQFF. The CDR3 DNA reads TGCGCCAGCAGCTTGACGGGACAGGGGAGCAATGAGCAGTTCTTC.